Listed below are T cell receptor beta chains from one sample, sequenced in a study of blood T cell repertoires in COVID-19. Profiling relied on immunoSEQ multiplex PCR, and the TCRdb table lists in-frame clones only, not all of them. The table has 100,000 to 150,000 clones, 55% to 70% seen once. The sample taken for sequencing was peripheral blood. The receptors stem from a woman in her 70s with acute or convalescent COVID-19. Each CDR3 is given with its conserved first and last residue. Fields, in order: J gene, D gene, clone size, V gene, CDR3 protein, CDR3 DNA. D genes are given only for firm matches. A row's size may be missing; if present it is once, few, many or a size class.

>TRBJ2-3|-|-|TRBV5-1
CASSLSWSEDTQYF
TGCGCCAGCAGCTTGTCCTGGAGCGAGGATACGCAGTATTTT
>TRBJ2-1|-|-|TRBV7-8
CASSARTGDYNEQFF
TGTGCCAGCAGCGCCAGAACCGGGGATTACAATGAGCAGTTCTTC
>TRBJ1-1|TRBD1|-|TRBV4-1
CASSQDRGTGRAFF
TGCGCCAGCAGCCAAGATAGGGGGACAGGGCGAGCTTTCTTT
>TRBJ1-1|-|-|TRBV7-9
CASSLANGKAFF
TGTGCCAGCAGCTTAGCAAACGGTAAAGCTTTCTTT
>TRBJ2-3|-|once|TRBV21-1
CASSKQTGQGWTDTQYF
TGTGCCAGCAGCAAACAAACCGGACAGGGGTGGACAGATACGCAGTATTTT
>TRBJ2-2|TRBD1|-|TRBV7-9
CASSFGQVYTGELFF
TGTGCCAGCAGCTTCGGACAGGTGTACACCGGGGAGCTGTTTTTT
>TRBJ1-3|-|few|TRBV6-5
CASRAGNSGNTIYF
TGTGCCAGCAGGGCCGGGAACTCTGGAAACACCATATATTTT
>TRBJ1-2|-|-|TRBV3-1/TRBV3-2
CASSQDAARYGYTF
TGTGCCAGCAGCCAAGACGCAGCGCGGTATGGCTACACCTTC
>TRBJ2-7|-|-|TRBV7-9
CASSLVGGIEQYF
TGTGCCAGCAGCTTAGTTGGAGGGATCGAGCAGTACTTC
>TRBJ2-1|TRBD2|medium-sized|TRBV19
CASAGGASGRNEQFF
TGTGCCAGCGCTGGGGGGGCTAGCGGGAGGAATGAGCAGTTCTTC
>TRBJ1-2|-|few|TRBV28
CASSLVDSANYGYTF
TGTGCCAGCAGTTTGGTTGACTCCGCTAACTATGGCTACACCTTC
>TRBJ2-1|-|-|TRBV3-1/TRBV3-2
CASSPEIARDNEQFF
TGTGCCAGCAGCCCCGAGATAGCTCGCGACAATGAGCAGTTCTTC
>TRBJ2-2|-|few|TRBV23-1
CASSQGGPNTGELFF
TGCGCCAGCAGTCAGGGGGGGCCGAACACCGGGGAGCTGTTTTTT
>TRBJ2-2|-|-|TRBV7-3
CASSSTAGVDTGELFF
TGTGCCAGCAGCTCAACGGCCGGGGTGGATACCGGGGAGCTGTTTTTT
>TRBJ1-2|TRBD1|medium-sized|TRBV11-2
CASSTTGTEAYGYTF
TGTGCCAGCAGCACAACCGGGACAGAGGCCTATGGCTACACCTTC
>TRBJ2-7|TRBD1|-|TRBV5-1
CASSLAPGGSYEQYF
TGCGCCAGCAGCTTGGCCCCAGGGGGTTCCTACGAGCAGTACTTC
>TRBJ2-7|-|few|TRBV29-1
CSVRRDSYEQYF
TGCAGCGTTCGGAGGGACTCCTACGAGCAGTACTTC
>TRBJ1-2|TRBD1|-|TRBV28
CASRTPGGNYGYTF
TGTGCCAGCAGGACCCCAGGGGGCAACTATGGCTACACCTTC
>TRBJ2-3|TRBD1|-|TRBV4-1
CASSQGQGSGGGTTDTQYF
TGCGCCAGCAGCCAGGGACAGGGGAGCGGAGGGGGGACCACAGATACGCAGTATTTT
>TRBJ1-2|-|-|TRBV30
CAWSAQGDYGYTF
TGTGCCTGGAGTGCACAGGGTGACTATGGCTACACCTTC
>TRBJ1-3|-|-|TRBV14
CASSPVSGGNTIYF
TGTGCCAGCAGCCCCGTGAGCGGTGGAAACACCATATATTTT
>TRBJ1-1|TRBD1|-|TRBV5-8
CASRGQLMNTEAFF
TGTGCCAGCAGGGGACAGCTTATGAACACTGAAGCTTTCTTT
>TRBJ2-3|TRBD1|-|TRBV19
CATSGTGRGHTQYF
TGTGCCACCTCAGGGACAGGGCGGGGACATACGCAGTATTTT
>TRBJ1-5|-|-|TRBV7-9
CASSLATGQPQHF
TGTGCCAGCAGCTTAGCCACGGGGCAGCCCCAGCATTTT
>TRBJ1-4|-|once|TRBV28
CASTQATNEKLFF
TGTGCCAGCACCCAGGCAACTAATGAAAAACTGTTTTTT
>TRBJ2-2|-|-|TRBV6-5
CASTFGGTNTGELFF
TGTGCCAGCACTTTTGGGGGGACGAACACCGGGGAGCTGTTTTTT
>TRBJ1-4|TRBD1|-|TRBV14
CASSQDLARGRSEKLFF
TGTGCCAGCAGCCAAGATTTAGCCAGGGGGCGAAGTGAAAAACTGTTTTTT
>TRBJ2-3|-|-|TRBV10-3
CAIRGEADTQYF
TGTGCCATCAGAGGGGAGGCAGATACGCAGTATTTT
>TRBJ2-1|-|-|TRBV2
CASSEAYAVYNEQFF
TGTGCCAGCAGTGAAGCCTACGCGGTATACAATGAGCAGTTCTTC
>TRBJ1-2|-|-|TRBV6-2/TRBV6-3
CASSYGGGGYTF
TGTGCCAGCAGTTACGGCGGCGGTGGCTACACCTTC
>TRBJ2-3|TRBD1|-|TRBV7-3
CASSFDRGTQYF
TGTGCCAGCAGCTTTGACAGGGGGACGCAGTATTTT
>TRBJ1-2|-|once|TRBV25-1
CASSPSAGSAYGYTF
TGTGCCAGCAGTCCCTCGGCGGGTAGCGCCTATGGCTACACCTTC
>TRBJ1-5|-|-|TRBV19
CASNPDSYQPQHF
TGTGCCAGTAACCCGGACAGTTATCAGCCCCAGCATTTT
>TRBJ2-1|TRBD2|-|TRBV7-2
CASSISLADFYNEQFF
TGTGCCAGCAGCATCTCACTAGCGGATTTCTACAATGAGCAGTTCTTC
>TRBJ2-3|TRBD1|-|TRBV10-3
CAISDAGQGADTQYF
TGTGCCATCAGTGACGCCGGACAGGGCGCAGATACGCAGTATTTT
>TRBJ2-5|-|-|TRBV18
CASSPIIREETQYF
TGTGCCAGCTCACCTATAATCAGGGAAGAGACCCAGTACTTC
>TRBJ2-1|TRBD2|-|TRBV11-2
CASSSRLAGGPGNEQFF
TGTGCCAGCAGCTCCCGGCTAGCGGGGGGGCCGGGAAATGAGCAGTTCTTC
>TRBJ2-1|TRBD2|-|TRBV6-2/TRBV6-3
CASSGGLGPFGEQFF
TGTGCCAGCAGTGGGGGACTAGGACCTTTTGGTGAGCAGTTCTTC